This TCR beta chain stems from a study of T cells in Graves' hyperthyroidism and ophthalmopathy. About the research overall: Peripheral blood was taken when the disease was first diagnosed, before any treatment began.

Trimming took off 6 bases at V and 5 bases at J, with 13 bases between the two ends. CDR3 length equals 13 residues. Germline CDR1 is MNHEY and CDR2 is SVGEGT. Study-wide points: The majority of expanded thyroid clonotypes above 0.001 also appeared in blood.

Graves' hyperthyroidism was deemed stable absent ophthalmopathy progression within 18 months. Clinical symptoms, serum thyroxine, TRAb, thyroid ultrasound and orbital computed tomography informed diagnoses. RNA transcripts gave rise to amplified TCR beta CDR3 regions. During a first-round RT-PCR of the TCR CDR3, the HTBI primer set was used. TCRdb analysed the multiplex PCR reads with MiXCR anew, one entry per CDR3 protein. The sample lists around 350,000 distinct CDR3 sequences; approximately 20% were seen once. This clonotype was recorded once. Its target is unknown. A much larger clone differs by one base, so this may be a read error.

This rearrangement joins TRBV6-2 or TRBV6-3 to TRBJ1-2; D is unclear. Sequences were obtained from blood. The sequence was collected from a woman younger than 35 with Graves' hyperthyroidism. CDR3 in amino acids: CASRVRWGYGYTF. DNA of the CDR3: TGTGCCAGCAGAGTAAGGTGGGGATATGGCTACACCTTC.